Shown below are 7 T cell receptor beta chains from a single sample sequenced in a study of shared clonotypes between healthy human individuals. The table came from immunoSEQ multiplex PCR; TCRdb's copy has only in-frame clones and leaves some out. The sample consists of 2 million to 2.5 million clones, about 94% of them appearing once. Material: naive CD4+ T cells sorted from blood. Subset indicated: CD45RA+ positively selected. The receptors here all came from a man younger than 30 in good health.

This chain links TRBV5-1 with TRBJ2-1, with TRBD2 as a possible D gene (6 bases). CDR1 SGHRS and CDR2 YFSETQ come from the germline V gene. CDR3 length: 15 residues. V lost 1 base to trimming and J lost 7 bases, with 15 bases between them. CDR3 DNA sequence: TGCGCCAGCAGCTTGACGGCGGGAACTACGAATGAGCAGTTCTTC. This gives the protein CASSLTAGTTNEQFF.

This rearrangement joins TRBV11-2 to TRBJ1-2; TRBD1 matches at 7 bases. Unmatched junction bases numbered 16, after V lost 5 bases and J lost 7 bases. Germline V gene sequence: CDR1 SGHAT, CDR2 FQNNGV. The CDR3 is 16 amino acids. The CDR3 coding sequence is TGTGCCAGCAGCCTAAACTTCGGGACAGATTCGGGTGGCTACACCTTC. Its translation is CASSLNFGTDSGGYTF.

The rearrangement uses TRBV6-1 and TRBJ2-7; 7 bases line up with TRBD2. This CDR3 has 14 residues. J lost 4 bases, V lost 4 bases, and 7 bases had no gene match. Germline CDR1 reads MNHNS; CDR2 reads SASEGT. CDR3 sequence reads: CASSGGGLLYEQYF. The CDR3 DNA reads as TGTGCCAGCAGTGGGGGGGGACTACTTTACGAGCAGTACTTC.

Concerning this clone itself: Other DNA sequences of this sample code for an identical CDR3. CDR3 bases: TGCGCCAGCAGCCCTACAGGGACTGGGGCCAACGTCCTGACTTTC. Encoded protein: CASSPTGTGANVLTF. The chain recombines TRBV5-1 with TRBJ2-6; a possible D gene is TRBD1 (6 bases). The CDR3 covers 15 residues. Per the germline V gene, CDR1 is SGHRS and CDR2 is YFSETQ. Trimming pared 4 bases from V and 2 bases from J, leaving 10 bases between.

The chain uses TRBV28 and TRBJ1-2; a weak D match, TRBD1 (5 bases). The V end was cut by 4 bases, the J end by 6 bases, with 12 bases between. From germline, CDR1 is MDHEN and CDR2 SYDVKM. The CDR3 is 13 residues long. CDR3 region: CASSSLQVNGYTF. CDR3 DNA sequence: TGTGCCAGCAGTTCACTACAGGTGAATGGCTACACCTTC.

The rearrangement uses TRBV6-5 and TRBJ2-7, with D perhaps TRBD1 (6 bases). CDR1 and CDR2 from the germline V gene are MNHEY and SVGAGI. The length of the CDR3 is 13 residues. The V and J ends lost 8 bases and 2 bases respectively, with 13 bases between them. The chain's CDR3 is CASGRTEAYEQYF. As DNA, the CDR3 is TGTGCCAGCGGAAGGACAGAGGCCTACGAGCAGTACTTC.

The chain recombines TRBV4-3 with TRBJ1-1; no clear D. With 0 bases removed from V and 1 base from J, the gap between germline ends came to 15 bases. The CDR3 spans 17 residues. Germline CDR1 and CDR2: LGHNA and YSLEER. The CDR3 loop is CASSQDPSGRSNTEAFF. The CDR3 DNA reads TGCGCCAGCAGCCAAGATCCCAGTGGGAGGTCGAACACTGAAGCTTTCTTT.